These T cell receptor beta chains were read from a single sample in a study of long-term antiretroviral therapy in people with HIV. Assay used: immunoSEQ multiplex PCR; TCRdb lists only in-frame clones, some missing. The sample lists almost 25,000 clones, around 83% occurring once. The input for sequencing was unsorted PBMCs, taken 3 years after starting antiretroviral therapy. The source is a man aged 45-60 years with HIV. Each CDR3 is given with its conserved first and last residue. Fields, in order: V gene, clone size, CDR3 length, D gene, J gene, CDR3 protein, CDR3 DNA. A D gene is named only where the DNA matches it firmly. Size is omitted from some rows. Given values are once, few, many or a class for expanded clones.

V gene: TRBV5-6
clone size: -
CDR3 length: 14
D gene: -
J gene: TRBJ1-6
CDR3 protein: CASSLRDFNSPLHF
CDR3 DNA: TGTGCCAGCAGCTTGAGGGATTTTAATTCACCCCTCCACTTT

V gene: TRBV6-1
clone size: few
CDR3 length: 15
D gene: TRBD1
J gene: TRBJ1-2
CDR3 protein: CASSEYDRGLHGYTF
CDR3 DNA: TGTGCCAGCAGTGAATACGACAGGGGGCTACATGGCTACACCTTC

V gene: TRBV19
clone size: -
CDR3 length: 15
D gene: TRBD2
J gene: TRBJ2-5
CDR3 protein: CASSISAGVEETQYF
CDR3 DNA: TGTGCCAGTAGTATTTCAGCGGGGGTGGAAGAGACCCAGTACTTC

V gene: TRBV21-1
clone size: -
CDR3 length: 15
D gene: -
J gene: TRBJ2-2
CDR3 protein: CASSTRDRDTGELFF
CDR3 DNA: TGTGCCAGCAGCACCCGGGACAGGGACACCGGGGAGCTGTTTTTT

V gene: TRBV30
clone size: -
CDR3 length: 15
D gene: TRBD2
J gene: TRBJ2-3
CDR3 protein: CAWSVPPGGTHTQYF
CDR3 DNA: TGTGCCTGGAGTGTCCCTCCGGGGGGAACGCATACGCAGTATTTT

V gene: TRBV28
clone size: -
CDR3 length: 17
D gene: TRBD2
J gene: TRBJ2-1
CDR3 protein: CASSPTSGRAGYNEQFF
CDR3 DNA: TGTGCCAGCAGCCCAACTAGCGGGAGGGCGGGATACAATGAGCAGTTCTTC

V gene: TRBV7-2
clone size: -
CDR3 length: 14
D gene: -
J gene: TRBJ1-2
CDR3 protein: CASSSLGGSYGYTF
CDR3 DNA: TGTGCCAGCAGCTCACTGGGGGGTTCCTATGGCTACACCTTC

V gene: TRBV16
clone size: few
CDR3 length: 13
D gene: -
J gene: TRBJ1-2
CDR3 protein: CASSQSPLDGYTF
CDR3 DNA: TGTGCCAGCAGCCAATCCCCTTTGGATGGCTACACCTTC

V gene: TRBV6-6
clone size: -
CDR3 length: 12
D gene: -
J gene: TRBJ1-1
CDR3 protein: CASTALVTEAFF
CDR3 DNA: TGTGCCAGCACCGCCTTAGTCACTGAAGCTTTCTTT

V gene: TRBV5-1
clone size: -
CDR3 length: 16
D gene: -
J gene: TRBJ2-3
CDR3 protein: CASSLVPGLGADTQYF
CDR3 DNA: TGCGCCAGCAGCTTGGTTCCGGGCCTGGGGGCAGATACGCAGTATTTT

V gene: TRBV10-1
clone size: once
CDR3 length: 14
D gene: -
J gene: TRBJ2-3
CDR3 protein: CASSESRGGDTQYF
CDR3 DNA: TGCGCCAGCAGTGAGTCGAGAGGGGGAGATACGCAGTATTTT

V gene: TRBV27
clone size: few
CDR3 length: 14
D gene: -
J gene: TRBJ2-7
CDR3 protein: CASSLMGGGYEQYF
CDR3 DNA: TGTGCCAGCAGTTTGATGGGGGGTGGGTACGAGCAGTACTTC